This T cell receptor (beta chain) came from a study of T-cell memory formation after mild COVID-19 (dated by TCRdb to the early 2020s). Regarding the study in general: Most TCR sequence clusters were specific to one of the two donors. Longitudinal TCRalpha and TCRbeta repertoire sequencing tracked T-cell clones expanding and contracting after mild COVID-19 in a couple of donors. Two young, previously healthy adult volunteers, one female and one male, were included in the cohort.

In the germline V gene (reference sequence), CDR1 corresponds to SEHNR and CDR2 to FQNEAQ. The junction shows trimming of 2 bases on V and 0 bases on J, plus 11 bases between the germline ends. The CDR3 measures 17 amino acids from cysteine to phenylalanine. Only the CDR3 portion is preserved as DNA: 51 bases, with reading frame beginning at the first base. Worth noting for this clonotype: Its antigen is unknown. Qualities for individual bases were not recorded, and no much larger clone is one base off.

Ficoll-Paque density gradient centrifugation was used to isolate PBMCs. Overall study results and their limits: Only two mild cases were covered by the study, and larger cohorts that include severe cases with pre-infection samples were considered necessary. Clones contracting from day 15 to 85 had balanced CD4/CD8 phenotypes, while a second wave expanding from day 15 to 37 was biased towards CD4+. Contracting CD4+ clones appeared mostly in the CM and EM memory subsets, whereas CD8+ clones were enriched in EMRA. The detection of some responding clones in pre-infection memory suggests that pre-existing cross-reactive memory T cells joined the SARS-CoV-2 response. SARS-CoV-2 specificity of the second-wave clones peaking on day 37 was not confirmed.

The sequencer listed for this sample is Illumina NovaSeq 6000. TCRalpha and TCRbeta cDNA libraries were built by 5'RACE with constant-segment primers, adding sample barcodes and unique molecular identifiers. Trizol reagent was used to extract RNA from every sample. Library amplification was performed in two PCR steps, and a second sample barcode and Illumina TruSeq adapters were introduced in the second step. The libraries were sequenced on an Illumina NovaSeq using 2 x 150 bp paired-end reads. The source study handled its data this way. Demultiplexing of reads and collapsing into UMI-guided consensus sequences were performed with migec v1.2.7. With mixcr v2.1.11, UMI consensuses were aligned to TRA and TRB V and J templates and assembled into clonotypes. A clonotype was counted as expanded or contracted only if both edgeR and NoisET called the change significant, with noise models trained on biological replicates. For edgeR calls, the thresholds were a false discovery rate-adjusted p below 0.01 and a log2 fold-change of 1. As an exploratory analysis of dynamics, PCA with hierarchical clustering was applied to max-normalized trajectories of the 1000 most abundant clonotypes. Separately sequenced CD4+ and CD8+ repertoires were used to assign a CD4 or CD8 phenotype to each responding clone. TCRdb reprocessed the public reads (quality trimming at Q25 with fastp, clone calling with MiXCR) and kept in-frame beta chains. Entries that share a CDR3 protein sequence are merged under the most common genes and DNA. TCRdb's processing, not the authors' own work, is the source of the V and J calls. In this sample the table shows about 160,000 distinct CDR3 sequences, 31% of which occur a single time. Approximately 12% of the sample comes from the top ten.

The sequence came from an adult woman who had mild COVID-19 (a few samples of this study predate the infection). The sample titles of this study are shuffled in the database, so cell type and time point are left out; the donor was told from shared clones. The chain couples TRBV7-9 to TRBJ2-6; the D gene is possibly TRBD1 or TRBD2, with 5 bases matching each. Sequencing was done on a sample of PBMCs or a T cell subset sorted from them (not recorded which). DNA sequence: TGTGCCAGCAGCTTAAGCCGGGGCAGCTCTGGGGCCAACGTCCTGACTTTC. Its product reads: CASSLSRGSSGANVLTF.